The present entry profiles one T cell receptor (beta chain) with its context. Its antigen is still unknown. Peripheral blood came from all dose cohorts at three timepoints. Generated by immunoSEQ multiplex PCR, the TCRdb table keeps only in-frame clones and is missing some. The sample records some 70,000 clones, 75% to 90% being singletons. The data were taken from a study of OX40 agonist ivuxolimab in advanced cancers. Whole-study context: Patients received ivuxolimab, an intravenous treatment, every 2 weeks at 0.01 to 10 mg/kg.

This CDR3 region has 14 residues. Germline values: CDR1 ENHRY, CDR2 SYGVKD. V was cut by 3 bases and J by 7 bases, with 14 bases left in between. Study observations and caveats: The antigens recognized by the expanded peripheral T cells, that is their antigen specificity, were not determined. Compared with CD4+, CD8+ T cells on average had more expanded clones.

Sequencing used CD4+ or CD8+ T cells sorted from blood, obtained in a trial of the OX40 agonist ivuxolimab. The TCR comes from an adult with an advanced solid tumor such as melanoma, head and neck, liver or kidney cancer. The gene calls are TRBV10-3 and TRBJ2-3; D might be TRBD1 or TRBD2, each matching 6 bases. As DNA, the CDR3 is TGTGCCATCAGTGAAGGGGGGATGGGGCATACGCAGTATTTT. Translating it yields CAISEGGMGHTQYF.